A single sample is the source of the 17 T cell receptor beta chains below, sequenced in a study of shared clonotypes between healthy human individuals. The assay was immunoSEQ multiplex PCR, and TCRdb's table has in-frame clones only and misses some. The sample holds about 2,200,000 clones, approximately 94% seen once. Naive CD8 cells lacked CD45RO, underwent positive selection for CCR7 and left out terminally differentiated effector memory CD45RA+ cells. Sequenced sample: naive CD8+ T cells from PBMCs. These receptors were collected from a man younger than 30 in good health. Some clones in this sample may be carry-over from other donors' samples.

V and J are TRBV27 and TRBJ2-7, with 8 bases fitting TRBD2. Looked up from germline, CDR1 is MNHEY and CDR2 is SMNVEV (reference sequence). Unmatched junction bases numbered 16, after V lost 5 bases and J lost 7 bases. CDR3 length: 16 residues. Written as DNA, the CDR3 is TGTGCCAGCAGTCTCTTACCCGGGACTAGACTACAAGAGCAGTACTTC. This gives the protein CASSLLPGTRLQEQYF.

This chain connects TRBV28 to TRBJ2-7; the D call may be TRBD1 or TRBD2 (5 bases each). CDR1 and CDR2 (germline): MDHEN, SYDVKM. V lost 5 bases and J 0 bases, leaving 14 bases between the germline ends. The CDR3 has 15 amino acids. The CDR3 reads CASSPGARDSYEQYF. The CDR3 DNA is TGTGCCAGCAGTCCCGGGGCAAGGGACTCCTACGAGCAGTACTTC. The whole variable domain, filled in from reference TRBV28 and TRBJ2-7, reads DVKVTQSSRYLVKRTGEKVFLECVQDMDHENMFWYRQDPGLGLRLIYFSYDVKMKEKGDIPEGYSVSREKKERFSLILESASTNQTSMYLCASSPGARDSYEQYFGPGTRLTVT.

The V gene is TRBV7-9, the J gene TRBJ2-2; D is unclear. Germline V gene data show CDR1 as SEHNR and CDR2 as FQNEAQ (reference sequence). The germline V and J ends were trimmed by 8 bases and 4 bases, with 17 bases remaining between them. The CDR3 extends over 15 amino acids. CDR3 sequence reads: CASGKTVDPTGELFF. DNA of the CDR3: TGTGCCAGCGGCAAGACGGTCGATCCCACCGGGGAGCTGTTTTTT. Filled out from reference TRBV7-9 and TRBJ2-2, the complete variable domain reads DTGVSQNPRHKITKRGQNVTFRCDPISEHNRLYWYRQTLGQGPEFLTYFQNEAQLEKSRLLSDRFSAERPKGSFSTLEIQRTEQGDSAMYLCASGKTVDPTGELFFGEGSRLTVL.

The chain carries TRBV30 and TRBJ2-1; TRBD1 agrees at 7 bases. Germline CDR1 GTSNPN, CDR2 SVGIG (reference sequence). The CDR3 covers 15 residues. After removal of 4 bases from V and 8 bases from J, the junction contained 14 bases not matched to a gene. CDR3 protein: CAWMGGRGLVYEQFF. Written as DNA, the CDR3 is TGTGCCTGGATGGGCGGAAGGGGGCTTGTTTATGAGCAGTTCTTC.

The rearrangement uses TRBV9 and TRBJ2-7; D is ambiguous. This CDR3 region has 14 residues. Germline loops: CDR1 SGDLS, CDR2 YYNGEE. Trimming took 4 bases from V and 4 from J, leaving 15 bases between them. The CDR3 DNA reads TGTGCCAGCAGCCCGGGTTTGGGGTGGTACGAGCAGTACTTC. As protein: CASSPGLGWYEQYF.

This chain joins TRBV18 and TRBJ2-7, with 9 bases identical to TRBD2. Germline V gene lookup returns CDR1 KGHSH and CDR2 LQKENI. This CDR3 comprises 16 residues. The J segment lost 7 bases and the V segment lost 4 bases, leaving 14 bases of the junction unmatched. CDR3 region: CASSLGAPGLANEQYF. The CDR3 nucleotides are TGTGCCAGCTCACTTGGGGCTCCGGGACTAGCTAATGAGCAGTACTTC.

The chain is built from TRBV28 and TRBJ2-1, with 14 bases matching TRBD2. Germline CDR1 reads MDHEN; CDR2 reads SYDVKM. The CDR3 consists of 17 residues. The J segment lost 4 bases and the V segment lost 5 bases, leaving 7 bases of the junction unmatched. The chain's CDR3 is CASSTGLAGGSYNEQFF. CDR3 DNA sequence: TGTGCCAGCAGTACCGGACTAGCGGGAGGTAGTTACAATGAGCAGTTCTTC.

The gene calls are TRBV27 and TRBJ2-3; 10 bases agree with TRBD1. V trimming: 5 bases; J trimming: 2 bases; junction bases outside the gene matches: 7. This CDR3 is built from 16 residues. Germline CDR1 and CDR2: MNHEY and SMNVEV (reference sequence). As DNA, the CDR3 is TGTGCCAGCAGTCGTTCCGGGACAGGGGCCACAGATACGCAGTATTTT. It specifies CASSRSGTGATDTQYF.

V gene TRBV19 combines with J gene TRBJ2-7; possible D gene TRBD1, 5 bases. The V and J ends lost 3 bases and 0 bases respectively, with 9 bases between them. Germline V CDR1 and CDR2: LNHDA, SQIVND (reference sequence). CDR3 length: 14 residues. The CDR3 spells CASSMRDSSYEQYF. CDR3 bases: TGTGCCAGTAGTATGCGTGACAGCTCCTACGAGCAGTACTTC.

This chain links TRBV5-1 with TRBJ1-2; 9 bases map to TRBD1. This CDR3 is 18 amino acids long. V lost 0 bases and J lost 6; bases outside the gene matches: 15. In germline, CDR1 is SGHRS, CDR2 YFSETQ. This CDR3 reads CASSLAHGTGIALDGYTF. DNA for the CDR3: TGCGCCAGCAGCTTGGCCCATGGGACAGGGATTGCCTTGGATGGCTACACCTTC.

V and J are TRBV5-1 and TRBJ2-1; TRBD2 is a possible D gene (5 bases). Germline loops: CDR1 SGHRS, CDR2 YFSETQ. The CDR3 consists of 12 residues. The V gene lost 0 bases and the J gene lost 10 bases, with 8 bases spanning the gap. CDR3 amino acids: CASSLVAPEQFF. The CDR3 nucleotides read TGCGCCAGCAGCTTGGTAGCGCCCGAGCAGTTCTTC. The entire variable domain, with the rest obtained from reference TRBV5-1 and TRBJ2-1, is as follows: KAGVTQTPRYLIKTRGQQVTLSCSPISGHRSVSWYQQTPGQGLQFLFEYFSETQRNKGNFPGRFSGRQFSNSRSEMNVSTLELGDSALYLCASSLVAPEQFFGPGTRLTVL.

The count of this clone is one. The chain employs TRBV2 and TRBJ2-3, with a tentative D call TRBD2 (6 bases). Germline V gene data show CDR1 as SNHLY and CDR2 as FYNNEI. The ends were cut back, 1 base at V and 14 bases at J, with 19 bases in the middle. The CDR3 runs 14 residues. The CDR3 spells CASSEGSGGAVLYF. The CDR3 DNA sequence: TGTGCCAGCAGTGAAGGCTCCGGCGGGGCCGTCCTGTATTTT.

This rearrangement joins TRBV4-1 to TRBJ1-1; TRBD1 matches 10 bases. CDR1 is MGHRA, CDR2 YSYEKL, per germline. Trimming at V came to 1 base and at J to 6 bases, leaving 8 bases not matched to a gene. This CDR3 is built from 16 residues. This chain's CDR3 is CASSQVVWDRGAEAFF. DNA of the CDR3: TGCGCCAGCAGCCAAGTCGTCTGGGACAGGGGTGCTGAAGCTTTCTTT.

The chain carries TRBV7-8 and TRBJ2-2; a possible D gene is TRBD1 (6 bases). Trimming stripped 5 bases from V and 4 bases from J, with 14 bases between. In germline, CDR1 is SGHVS, CDR2 FQNEAQ. The CDR3 spans 15 residues. In DNA form, the CDR3 reads TGTGCCAGCAGCCCCCGGGACACCCTCACCGGGGAGCTGTTTTTT. Encoded protein: CASSPRDTLTGELFF.

The CDR3 here is CASSEAWGTSSYEQYF. In DNA, the CDR3 is TGTGCCAGCAGTGAAGCGTGGGGGACCAGCTCCTACGAGCAGTACTTC. This rearrangement joins TRBV6-1 to TRBJ2-7; D may correspond to TRBD1 or TRBD2 (5 bases each). Germline CDR1 reads MNHNS; CDR2 reads SASEGT. This CDR3 comprises 16 residues. The V end was cut by 0 bases, the J end by 0 bases, with 12 bases between.

The genes are TRBV6-1 and TRBJ2-1, with 8 nucleotides matching TRBD2. Germline V gene sequence: CDR1 MNHNS, CDR2 SASEGT. Trimming at V came to 6 bases and at J to 2 bases, leaving 6 bases not matched to a gene. This CDR3 spans 15 amino acids. The CDR3 is CASSVPGLAYNEQFF. The CDR3, as DNA: TGTGCCAGCAGCGTGCCGGGACTAGCCTACAATGAGCAGTTCTTC.

The V and J genes are TRBV9 and TRBJ1-2; TRBD1 agrees at 7 bases. V shed 6 bases, J shed 0 bases, and the junction held 5 bases outside the gene matches. CDR1 is SGDLS and CDR2 is YYNGEE in the germline V gene. The CDR3 has 14 residues. Written as DNA, the CDR3 is TGTGCCAGCACGCAGGGGGACGCTAACTATGGCTACACCTTC. Its translation is CASTQGDANYGYTF.